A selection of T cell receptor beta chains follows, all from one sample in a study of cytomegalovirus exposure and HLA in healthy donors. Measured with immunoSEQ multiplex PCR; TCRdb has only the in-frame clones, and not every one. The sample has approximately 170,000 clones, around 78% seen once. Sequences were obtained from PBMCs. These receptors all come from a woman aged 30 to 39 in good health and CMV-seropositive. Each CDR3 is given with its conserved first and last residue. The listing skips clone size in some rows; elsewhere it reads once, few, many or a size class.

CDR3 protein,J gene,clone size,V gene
CASGRVWDNSGVSYEQYF,TRBJ2-7,NA,TRBV27
CASSSPGTAKKLFF,TRBJ1-4,NA,TRBV6-6
CASSPVATEAFF,TRBJ1-1,NA,TRBV10-2
CASSPIDRTGETQYF,TRBJ2-5,once,TRBV23-1
CAWATGTALMNTEAFF,TRBJ1-1,NA,TRBV30
CAISEFRGQETQYF,TRBJ2-5,NA,TRBV10-3
CASSFFRMGSEKLFF,TRBJ1-4,few,TRBV5-6
CASSEVDRGPNTEAFF,TRBJ1-1,NA,TRBV6-1
CSALAETYEQYF,TRBJ2-7,NA,TRBV29-1
CASSLGGSNTEAFF,TRBJ1-1,NA,TRBV11-3
CASSQDSKITSNTGELFF,TRBJ2-2,NA,TRBV11-3
CASSLAGGKFGYTF,TRBJ1-2,few,TRBV5-1
CATEPDRYTGELFF,TRBJ2-2,NA,TRBV10-3
CASSRYGQGAQKLFF,TRBJ1-4,NA,TRBV27
CAWSVNTGGGANYGYTF,TRBJ1-2,NA,TRBV30
CATDREAAYEQYF,TRBJ2-7,NA,TRBV6-1
CASSRLAGGNTDTQYF,TRBJ2-3,NA,TRBV7-9
CASSFLGAGVLTGELFF,TRBJ2-2,NA,TRBV7-2
CASSAGTFPTGELFF,TRBJ2-2,NA,TRBV6-4
CASSARQKNSPLHF,TRBJ1-6,NA,TRBV6-5
CATSGTGGQPQHF,TRBJ1-5,NA,TRBV15
CASSQDRRTDTQYF,TRBJ2-3,NA,TRBV5-4
CALNRDRAFGSSSYNSPLHF,TRBJ1-6,NA,TRBV30
CASSQVPGAQETQYF,TRBJ2-5,NA,TRBV14
CASRLDTEDGYTF,TRBJ1-2,NA,TRBV7-9
CASSERQGGVYSEAFF,TRBJ1-1,NA,TRBV2
CASSPGSAGANTEAFF,TRBJ1-1,NA,TRBV4-3
CAWGKGGGGETDTQYF,TRBJ2-3,few,TRBV30